The present T cell receptor beta chain was sequenced within a study of shared clonotypes between healthy human individuals. Findings of the study overall: Although depth was large, rarefaction showed that sequencing of the sorted subsets was incomplete.

Each subset's genomic DNA was split evenly across several immunoSEQ plates. Generated by immunoSEQ multiplex PCR, the TCRdb table keeps only in-frame clones and is missing some. The sample has around 1.5 million clones, around 98% seen once; the top ten hold around 0.47%. As regards this clone: The antigen is undetermined.

Sequencing used naive CD4+ T cells sorted from blood. Subset of the sample: CD45RA+ positively selected. The receptor was derived from a man aged 25-45 years in good health.

This chain's CDR3 is CASSLDGRTSQPQHF. CDR3 in DNA: TGTGCCAGCAGCTTAGATGGGCGGACGAGCCAGCCCCAGCATTTT. The chain combines TRBV11-2 with TRBJ1-5; no clear D. Germline values: CDR1 SGHAT, CDR2 FQNNGV. The length of the CDR3 is 15 residues. With 0 bases removed from V and 7 bases from J, the gap between germline ends came to 13 bases.